The source of this TCR beta chain is a study of OX40 agonist ivuxolimab in advanced cancers. The table came from immunoSEQ multiplex PCR; TCRdb's copy has only in-frame clones and leaves some out. The sample carries 60,000 to 85,000 clones, roughly 94% recorded once. Per the germline V gene, CDR1 is SGHVS and CDR2 is FNYEAQ. The CDR3 length is 15 residues. Trimming pared 2 bases from V and 4 bases from J, leaving 14 bases between. The sequence derives from an adult with an advanced solid tumor such as melanoma, head and neck, liver or kidney cancer. This specimen was CD4+ or CD8+ T cells sorted from blood, taken in a trial of the OX40 agonist ivuxolimab. The J gene is TRBJ2-5, the V gene TRBV7-6; D possibly corresponds to TRBD1 (5 bases). CDR3 loop: CASSLNQGLRETQYF. CDR3 nucleotide sequence: TGTGCCAGCAGCTTAAACCAGGGCTTACGAGAGACCCAGTACTTC.